Described below is a single T cell receptor (beta chain) sequence and its context. The specificity of this receptor is unknown. No base quality information exists; no much larger clone differs at one position. The germline V gene yields MNHEY for CDR1 and SVGAGI for CDR2. The cysteine opens and the phenylalanine closes a CDR3 of 12 amino acids. Kept here is only the CDR3 DNA, which spans 36 bases and is read in frame from base 1. The germline ends are 10 bases apart after V is trimmed by 6 bases and J by 5 bases. This entry comes from a study of blood T cell repertoires in COVID-19 (TCRdb year 2020). Broadly, across the study: Samples covering the acute and convalescent phases of COVID-19 were provided by collaborators in the United States, Italy and Spain. The material from the prospective study consisted of cDNA or gDNA derived from T cells, B-cell-depleted T cells, or PBMCs. Deeply sampled blood TCRbeta repertoires from subjects exposed to, actively infected with, or recovered from COVID-19 were included in the dataset. The repertoires were made available in a free public database intended to serve as a resource for research on the immune response to SARS-CoV-2. Samples came from the ongoing ImmuneRACE study (first 160 participants) plus 1,254 subjects from 6 global collaborators. A de-identified subject ID, COVID-19 status, age in years and sex were almost always included in the sample metadata. Where HLA class I and class II types were available, the types were taken from metadata supplied by the sample provider, not from assay-based typing. The full study reports these points: The amount of clinical and demographic metadata varied by source and participant and was provided uncurated.

TCRbeta CDR3 regions were amplified from genomic DNA using the immunoSEQ Assay, a bias-controlled multiplex PCR. As for the original processing: Nucleated cell counts per sample were estimated from amplification of reference gene primers within the assay. To quantify the absolute abundance of each unique TCRbeta CDR3 rearrangement, sequence reads were collapsed and filtered. For each sample, productive Simpson clonality was calculated by taking the square root of Simpson's diversity index across productive rearrangements. TCRdb obtained this table from immuneACCESS and retained in-frame rearrangements with V and J assigned. These tables miss some clones; where compared with another copy, unresolved V genes account for less than half of the shortfall, and the remainder is unexplained. V and J calls and clone size follow that table, whereas D and trimming were derived from the DNA. A total of a few hundred thousand clones appear in this sample, 88% of them only once. 10% to 13% of the sample belongs to the ten largest clones.

One collaborating source in Seattle enrolled patients while the patients were actively infected and followed the patients over time throughout the course of disease. Collaborating institutions collected whole blood in K2EDTA tubes following their own protocols. For TCRbeta analysis, collaborator samples were shipped as frozen whole blood, as isolated PBMCs, or as DNA extracted from either sample type. This sequence originates from a woman between 65 and 79 years old with COVID-19, enrolled during active disease. The chain was built from TRBV6-5 and TRBJ1-1; tentative D gene TRBD1, with 6 bases matching. The sample was peripheral blood. The CDR3 reads as follows: CASSQQGTEAFF. The nucleotide sequence reads as follows: TGTGCCAGCAGCCAACAGGGTACTGAAGCTTTCTTT.